This TCR beta chain was identified in a study of cytomegalovirus exposure and HLA in healthy donors. Overall study: The roughly 130 validation repertoires, a later analysis reported, used the same platform as the roughly 700 repertoires from the first cohort. Study results and limitations: First-cohort TCR clusters were later found to tend to co-occur in the 120 or so validation repertoires.

Generated by immunoSEQ multiplex PCR, the TCRdb table keeps only in-frame clones and is missing some. Among about 360,000 clones listed, about nine tenths were seen once. The length of the CDR3 is 20 residues. CDR1 and CDR2 from the germline V gene are SNHLY and FYNNEI. The J segment lost 1 base and the V segment lost 3 bases, leaving 14 bases of the junction unmatched. As for this clone: What it binds is not known.

Sequencing was carried out using PBMCs. The sequence was obtained from a woman younger than 30 in good health and CMV-seronegative. This sequence joins TRBV2 and TRBJ2-3; 12 bases are shared with TRBD2. The CDR3 DNA reads TGTGCCAGCAGTGATGTAAGACTAGCGGGAGCTCAAGAGGGCACAGATACGCAGTATTTT. Its translation: CASSDVRLAGAQEGTDTQYF.